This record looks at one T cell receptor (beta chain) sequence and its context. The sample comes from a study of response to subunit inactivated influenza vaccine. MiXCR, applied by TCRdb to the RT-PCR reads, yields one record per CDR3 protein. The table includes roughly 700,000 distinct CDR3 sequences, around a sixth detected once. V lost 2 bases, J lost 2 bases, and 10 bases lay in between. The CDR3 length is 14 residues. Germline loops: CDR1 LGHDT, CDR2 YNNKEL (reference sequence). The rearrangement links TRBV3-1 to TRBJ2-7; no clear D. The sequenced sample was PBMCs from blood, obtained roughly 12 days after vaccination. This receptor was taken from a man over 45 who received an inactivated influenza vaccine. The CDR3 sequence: CASSQIPGPYEQYF. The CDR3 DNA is TGTGCCAGCAGCCAAATACCCGGGCCCTACGAGCAGTACTTC.